This T cell receptor beta chain was recovered during a study of CD8 T cells in ankylosing spondylitis. The study, taken as a whole, reports: Typical of ankylosing spondylitis blood, it appeared, was a TCR beta motif of roughly eight highly homologous variants. Certain motif variants had earlier appeared in reactive arthritis synovial fluid and blood.

Points on this clonotype: What it recognizes is unknown.

The TCR beta libraries were generated through quantitative 5'-RACE incorporating molecular barcodes. TCRdb passed the 5' RACE reads through MiXCR, listing each CDR3 protein once. The sample lists more than 400,000 distinct CDR3 sequences; about 5.7% were seen once. Trimming removed 4 bases at V and 8 bases at J, with 15 bases between. The CDR3 has 13 amino acids. This TCR was recovered from a male donor with ankylosing spondylitis. The V call is TRBV12-3 or TRBV12-4, the J call TRBJ2-7; no clear D. The specimen sequenced was blood, either unsorted or a sorted T cell fraction (not recorded which). Written as DNA, the CDR3 is TGTGCCAGCAGTTCCGGACGGAAGGAGAAGCAGTACTTC. Its protein is CASSSGRKEKQYF.